One and the same sample provided the 28 T cell receptor beta chains below, sequenced in a study of T cells after yellow fever vaccination. TCRdb itself ran the 5' RACE reads through MiXCR, one entry per CDR3 protein. The profile covers some 220,000 distinct CDR3 sequences, with 2.5% to 3.5% appearing a single time and approximately 3% taken by the ten largest. The sequences come from CD4+ T cells sorted from PBMCs, collected 10 days after the yellow fever booster vaccination. The source of these receptors is a man between 18 and 29 years old who received the YFV17D yellow fever vaccine.

This clonotype has a count of ten or more. The chain couples TRBV5-1 to TRBJ1-2, with D unresolved. V gave up 2 bases and J gave up 3 bases, with 8 bases separating them. The CDR3 runs to 13 residues. Germline CDR1 and CDR2: SGHRS and YFSETQ. CDR3 coding DNA: TGCGCCAGCAGCTTCACAGAGGACTATGGCTACACCTTC. Its protein is CASSFTEDYGYTF.

This clonotype has more than one count but fewer than ten. The chain has TRBV7-2 and TRBJ1-2; D is undetermined. Per germline, CDR1 SGHTA and CDR2 FQGNSA. Trimming removed 5 bases from V and 4 bases from J, with 17 bases in between. This CDR3 spans 15 amino acids. The DNA for the CDR3 is TGTGCCAGCAGCCCAGAATTCCGACTGAGCTATGGCTACACCTTC. Amino acids: CASSPEFRLSYGYTF.

The chain links TRBV18 to TRBJ2-3; TRBD2 might be the D (6 bases). The CDR3 contains 13 residues. V was clipped by 2 bases and J by 6 bases, with 9 bases between them. The germline CDR1 and CDR2 sequences are KGHSH and LQKENI. The CDR3 bases are TGTGCCAGCTCACCAAGTCGGGGGGATACGCAGTATTTT. This sequence encodes CASSPSRGDTQYF.

In this sample, this clonotype turned up a few times. The CDR3 protein is CASSLVVGNEQFF. The CDR3 DNA is TGTGCCAGCAGCTTGGTAGTAGGCAATGAGCAGTTCTTC. The chain joins TRBV5-6 to TRBJ2-1; D is uncertain. V lost 0 bases, J lost 6 bases, and 7 bases lay in between. CDR1 is SGHDT, CDR2 YYEEEE, per germline. This CDR3 is 13 amino acids long.

In DNA form, the CDR3 reads TGTGCCAGCAGCCTGTCCGGGACAGAGCCTGGAAACACCATATATTTT. Protein sequence: CASSLSGTEPGNTIYF. This sequence joins TRBV5-4 and TRBJ1-3; TRBD1 agrees at 7 bases. The CDR3 contains 16 residues. Germline lookup yields CDR1 SGHNT and CDR2 YYREEE (reference sequence). Losses at the gene ends were 4 bases for V and 2 bases for J; bases not matched to a gene: 9.

In this sample, this clonotype turned up a few times. The chain recombines TRBV7-2 with TRBJ1-2, with no clear D. V shed 5 bases and J shed 4 bases, with 11 bases lying between them. CDR3 size: 13 residues. The V gene's germline CDR1 is SGHTA and CDR2 FQGNSA. This CDR3 is CASSPDGGYGYTF. CDR3 nucleotide sequence: TGTGCCAGCAGCCCGGACGGTGGCTATGGCTACACCTTC.

This clonotype was seen many times. V and J are TRBV2 and TRBJ1-1; 10 bases align to TRBD1. Unmatched junction bases numbered 7, after V lost 7 bases and J lost 5 bases. The length of the CDR3 is 14 residues. Germline values: CDR1 SNHLY, CDR2 FYNNEI. CDR3: CASTSGTGVTEAFF. As DNA, the CDR3 is TGTGCCAGCACCTCCGGGACAGGGGTAACTGAAGCTTTCTTT.

The V gene is TRBV11-1, the J gene TRBJ2-1; D unclear. The CDR3 is 13 amino acids. Per the germline V gene, CDR1 is SGHAT and CDR2 is FQDESV (reference sequence). Trimming stripped 5 bases from V and 6 bases from J, with 11 bases between. CDR3 loop: CASSLFQGNEQFF. The CDR3 DNA sequence: TGTGCCAGCAGCCTCTTCCAAGGCAATGAGCAGTTCTTC.

This clonotype was detected ten times or more. V usage is TRBV25-1 and J usage is TRBJ2-2, with D uncertain. Trimming shortened V by 3 bases and J by 0 bases, and 11 bases separated the two germline ends. Germline assignment: CDR1 MGHDK and CDR2 SYGVNS. The CDR3 has 16 residues. The CDR3 DNA sequence: TGTGCCAGCAGTGACCCTCGCCCTACGAACACCGGGGAGCTGTTTTTT. It codes for CASSDPRPTNTGELFF.

In its sample, this clonotype was seen many times. The chain combines TRBV18 with TRBJ1-2, with 10 positions matching TRBD1. The CDR3 has 15 amino acids. V lost 3 bases, J lost 6 bases, and 7 bases stayed unmatched. Per germline, CDR1 KGHSH and CDR2 LQKENI. This CDR3 reads CASSPTGQGLNGYTF. The CDR3 DNA is TGTGCCAGCTCACCCACGGGACAGGGGTTGAATGGCTACACCTTC.

The CDR3, as DNA: TGTGCCAGCAGAACTCAGGGAACCGGGGAGCTGTTTTTT. Translated, it gives CASRTQGTGELFF. The chain employs TRBV28 and TRBJ2-2, with D tentatively TRBD1 (5 bases). Per germline, CDR1 MDHEN and CDR2 SYDVKM. The CDR3 is 13 residues long. The V gene lost 6 bases and the J gene lost 5 bases, with 10 bases spanning the gap.

This clonotype showed up many times. J is TRBJ1-1 and V is TRBV29-1; D not resolved. Germline CDR1 reads SQVTM; CDR2 reads ANQGSEA. The V end was cut by 5 bases, the J end by 1 base, with 11 bases between. CDR3 length: 13 residues. The CDR3 sequence: CSVIRRQNTEAFF. CDR3 sequence (DNA): TGCAGCGTTATCAGGCGACAGAACACTGAAGCTTTCTTT.

This clonotype showed up many times. CDR3 sequence reads: CATSPRQGSDEQYF. CDR3 sequence (DNA): TGTGCCACCAGCCCCCGCCAGGGGAGCGACGAGCAGTACTTC. The chain employs TRBV15 and TRBJ2-7, with TRBD1 as a possible D gene (6 bases). CDR3 length: 14 amino acids. Deletions cut 5 bases from V and 5 bases from J, with 16 bases between. CDR1 and CDR2 from the germline V gene are LNHNV and YYDKDF (reference sequence).

This clonotype was counted only a few times. CDR3 nucleotide sequence: TGTGCCAGCAGTTTTCTGTCCGGGGAACTCGGGGAGCTGTTTTTT. Residues: CASSFLSGELGELFF. This chain connects TRBV12-3 or TRBV12-4 to TRBJ2-2, with TRBD2 as a possible D gene (5 bases). This CDR3 region has 15 residues. V was shortened by 3 bases and J by 7 bases, with 15 bases between the two germline ends.

This clonotype has at least ten counts. The rearrangement uses TRBV6-5 and TRBJ2-7; D is tentatively TRBD1 or TRBD2 (6 bases each). Germline assignment: CDR1 MNHEY and CDR2 SVGAGI. The CDR3 contains 11 residues. The ends were cut back, 7 bases at V and 12 bases at J, with 16 bases in the middle. CDR3: CASTNGGGWYF. CDR3 coding DNA: TGTGCCAGCACCAACGGGGGCGGGTGGTACTTC.

This clonotype was recorded many times. The chain has TRBV18 and TRBJ2-7; no reliable D call. Germline CDR1 reads KGHSH; CDR2 reads LQKENI. The CDR3 is made up of 16 amino acids. V was trimmed by 6 bases and J by 0 bases, leaving 18 bases between them. As DNA, the CDR3 is TGTGCCAGCTCCCTACCACGAGGACGGAGCTCCTACGAGCAGTACTTC. Amino acids: CASSLPRGRSSYEQYF. The full variable domain, rest sourced from reference TRBV18 and TRBJ2-7, is NAGVMQNPRHLVRRRGQEARLRCSPMKGHSHVYWYRQLPEEGLKFMVYLQKENIIDESGMPKERFSAEFPKEGPSILRIQQVVRGDSAAYFCASSLPRGRSSYEQYFGPGTRLTVT.

This clonotype was counted ten times or more. The gene calls are TRBV15 and TRBJ2-5; 7 nucleotides match TRBD2. J lost 4 bases, V lost 1 base, and 0 bases had no gene match. The V gene's germline CDR1 is LNHNV and CDR2 YYDKDF (reference sequence). The CDR3 covers 13 residues. The CDR3 here is CATSRGGGETQYF. The CDR3 DNA reads TGTGCCACCAGCAGAGGGGGGGGAGAGACCCAGTACTTC. Together with reference TRBV15 and TRBJ2-5, the CDR3 gives the full variable domain: DAMVIQNPRYQVTQFGKPVTLSCSQTLNHNVMYWYQQKSSQAPKLLFHYYDKDFNNEADTPDNFQSRRPNTSFCFLDIRSPGLGDTAMYLCATSRGGGETQYFGPGTRLLVL.

This clonotype came up a few times. J is TRBJ1-5 and V is TRBV28, with a tentative D call TRBD1 (6 bases). Germline V gene lookup returns CDR1 MDHEN and CDR2 SYDVKM. The V end lost 5 bases, the J end lost 5 bases, and 16 bases lay between the germline ends. CDR3 size: 15 residues. CDR3 loop: CASSTSARGYQPQHF. Here the CDR3 DNA reads TGTGCCAGCAGTACCTCGGCCAGGGGCTATCAGCCCCAGCATTTT.

The rearrangement uses TRBV5-1 and TRBJ2-1, with D perhaps matching TRBD2 (7 bases). The CDR3 has 14 residues. The ends were cut back, 4 bases at V and 5 bases at J, with 13 bases in the middle. Germline V gene sequence: CDR1 SGHRS, CDR2 YFSETQ. Written as DNA, the CDR3 is TGCGCCAGCAGCGGGGGGGCCCTCGACAATGAGCAGTTCTTC. It specifies CASSGGALDNEQFF.

This sequence joins TRBV18 and TRBJ2-5; weak D call: TRBD1 (5 bases). The V end lost 2 bases, the J end lost 2 bases, and 12 bases lay between the germline ends. Germline CDR1 reads KGHSH; CDR2 reads LQKENI. The CDR3 length is 15 residues. CDR3: CASSPFARQQETQYF. The CDR3 DNA reads TGTGCCAGCTCACCATTCGCCCGACAGCAAGAGACCCAGTACTTC. Full variable domain (outside the CDR3, taken from reference TRBV18 and TRBJ2-5): NAGVMQNPRHLVRRRGQEARLRCSPMKGHSHVYWYRQLPEEGLKFMVYLQKENIIDESGMPKERFSAEFPKEGPSILRIQQVVRGDSAAYFCASSPFARQQETQYFGPGTRLLVL.

This clonotype was observed at least ten times. This chain uses TRBV5-1 with TRBJ1-4; 11 nucleotides agree with TRBD1. There are 16 residues in the CDR3. The V and J ends lost 0 bases and 8 bases, in that order; junction bases with no gene match: 6. Germline lookup yields CDR1 SGHRS and CDR2 YFSETQ. The CDR3 DNA follows: TGCGCCAGCAGCTTGGGATGGACAGGGGGCGAAGAAAAACTGTTTTTT. Amino acid sequence: CASSLGWTGGEEKLFF.

In its sample, this clonotype was seen many times. The chain joins TRBV7-9 to TRBJ2-3; 10 bases map to TRBD2. CDR3 size: 18 residues. Germline V lookup: CDR1 SEHNR, CDR2 FQNEAQ (reference sequence). Trimming cost V 5 bases and J 5 bases; bases outside gene matches: 16. This CDR3 reads CASSTPSGGAFSEDTQYF. The CDR3 DNA sequence: TGTGCCAGCAGCACCCCTAGCGGGGGCGCTTTTTCGGAAGATACGCAGTATTTT.

This clonotype has a count of ten or more. The chain links TRBV12-3 or TRBV12-4 to TRBJ2-2; D gene uncertain. The CDR3 has 14 amino acids. Trimming cost V 6 bases and J 4 bases, with 12 bases left between them. The CDR3 is CASRSYRGTGELFF. The CDR3 bases are TGTGCCAGCAGGTCCTACAGAGGCACCGGGGAGCTGTTTTTT.

In its sample, this clonotype was seen many times. The V call is TRBV6-5, the J call TRBJ2-3, with D unresolved. The CDR3 length is 13 residues. Trimming left V 6 bases short and J 7 bases short, with 14 bases between. In germline, CDR1 is MNHEY, CDR2 SVGAGI. CDR3 sequence: CASRETRTYTQYF. DNA of the CDR3: TGTGCCAGCAGAGAGACCCGGACGTATACGCAGTATTTT.

The rearrangement links TRBV10-3 to TRBJ2-7; 9 bases align to TRBD2. Trimming at V came to 5 bases and at J to 1 base, leaving 12 bases not matched to a gene. The CDR3 consists of 17 residues. Germline V gives CDR1 ENHRY, CDR2 SYGVKD. CDR3 sequence (DNA): TGTGCCATCAGTCCCCTATTAGCGGGGGTCGGTTCCTACGAGCAGTACTTC. This translates into CAISPLLAGVGSYEQYF.

The chain combines TRBV6-5 with TRBJ1-1; D not resolved. Trimming pared 0 bases from V and 0 bases from J, leaving 17 bases between. Germline CDR1 and CDR2: MNHEY and SVGAGI. This CDR3 region has 18 residues. CDR3 protein: CASSYSSTGSEMNTEAFF. As DNA, the CDR3 is TGTGCCAGCAGTTACTCGAGTACGGGGAGTGAGATGAACACTGAAGCTTTCTTT.

This clonotype appeared many times. The chain uses TRBV7-9 and TRBJ1-1; 8 bases are shared with TRBD1. This CDR3 comprises 14 residues. V was pared by 5 bases and J by 4 bases, with 6 bases of the junction left unmatched. Per the germline V gene, CDR1 is SEHNR and CDR2 is FQNEAQ (reference sequence). CDR3 DNA: TGTGCCAGCAGCCCGACAGGGGCGTCCACTGAAGCTTTCTTT. It specifies CASSPTGASTEAFF.

This clonotype has only a few counts. The gene calls are TRBV3-1 and TRBJ2-7; possible D gene TRBD2, 5 bases. Germline loops: CDR1 LGHDT, CDR2 YNNKEL (reference sequence). The CDR3 spans 16 residues. Trimming pared 1 base from V and 3 bases from J, leaving 16 bases between. The CDR3 DNA follows: TGTGCCAGCAGCCAAGTTAGCGTTTCGGGGAGCTACGAGCAGTACTTC. Translation: CASSQVSVSGSYEQYF.